This entry features one TCR beta chain sequence. Antigen: not known. These data originate in a study of cytomegalovirus exposure and HLA in healthy donors. Regarding the study as a whole: A later analysis associated around 17,000 TCR beta sequences with HLA alleles at a 0.05 false discovery rate.

The PCR used 60 Vbeta and 13 Jbeta primers. Measured with immunoSEQ multiplex PCR; TCRdb has only the in-frame clones, and not every one. The table has 85,000 to 110,000 clones, roughly three quarters seen once; the top ten hold approximately 4.3%. Germline assignment: CDR1 MNHEY and CDR2 SVGAGI. The ends were cut back, 5 bases at V and 5 bases at J, with 15 bases in the middle. CDR3 size: 14 residues. The sample comprised PBMCs. J is TRBJ2-5 and V is TRBV6-5, with D possibly matching TRBD1 (6 bases). This TCR was recovered from a man between 45 and 60 years old in good health and CMV-seropositive. The CDR3 bases are TGTGCCAGCAGTGCCCTTTTAGGGGGTGAGACCCAGTACTTC. This codes for CASSALLGGETQYF.